Below, 30 T cell receptor beta chains from the same sample are listed, as sequenced in a study of control samples from healthy donors and cancer patients (dated by TCRdb to about 2020). The library relied on the immunoSEQ multiplex PCR assay. TCRdb limited this immuneACCESS table to in-frame rearrangements with V and J called. A share of clones is missing; checked studies link under half to unresolved V genes, and the rest is unexplained. The data table for this sample lists approximately 190,000 clones. The ten largest clonotypes hold 2% to 2.5% of the sample. Input material: blood. The source of these receptors is a woman in her thirties in good health.

The rearrangement joins TRBV7-8 to TRBJ1-1; D gene unclear. Trimming cost V 3 bases and J 4 bases, with 3 bases left between them. Germline V CDR1 and CDR2: SGHVS, FQNEAQ. The CDR3 contains 11 residues. CDR3 loop: CASSLTTEAFF. The CDR3 region has the DNA TGTGCCAGCAGCTTGACCACTGAAGCTTTCTTT.

The chain is built from TRBV3-1 (or the pseudogene TRBV3-2) and TRBJ1-2; D call uncertain. CDR3 length equals 16 residues. Germline V gene data show CDR1 as LGHDT and CDR2 as YNNKEL (reference sequence). V was cut by 3 bases and J by 5 bases, with 19 bases left in between. CDR3: CASSHLPIRTKYGYTF. CDR3 nucleotides: TGTGCCAGCAGCCATCTCCCAATACGGACCAAGTATGGCTACACCTTC.

The J gene is TRBJ2-7, the V gene TRBV7-2, with 10 bases matching TRBD2. J was trimmed by 4 bases and V by 4 bases; bases with no gene match: 7. This CDR3 is built from 15 residues. Germline V lookup: CDR1 SGHTA, CDR2 FQGNSA. The CDR3 here is CASSSLAGFRYEQYF. CDR3 coding DNA: TGTGCCAGCAGCTCACTAGCGGGGTTTAGGTACGAGCAGTACTTC. Together with reference TRBV7-2 and TRBJ2-7, the CDR3 gives the full variable domain: GAGVSQSPSNKVTEKGKDVELRCDPISGHTALYWYRQSLGQGLEFLIYFQGNSAPDKSGLPSDRFSAERTGGSVSTLTIQRTQQEDSAVYLCASSSLAGFRYEQYFGPGTRLTVT.

J is TRBJ2-7 and V is TRBV5-1; TRBD2 is a possible D gene (6 bases). V was clipped by 8 bases and J by 0 bases, with 18 bases between them. The CDR3 totals 15 residues. Germline assignment: CDR1 SGHRS and CDR2 YFSETQ. The CDR3 DNA reads TGCGCCAGTCAACCTTATGGGGGGTTCTCCTACGAGCAGTACTTC. This codes for CASQPYGGFSYEQYF.

J is TRBJ2-7 and V is TRBV11-1; D not certain. Germline values: CDR1 SGHAT, CDR2 FQDESV (reference sequence). The CDR3 runs 13 residues. V lost 10 bases to trimming and J lost 0 bases, with 13 bases between them. For the CDR3, the DNA is TGTGCCACAGAGGATCGCTCCTCCTACGAGCAGTACTTC. Amino acids: CATEDRSSYEQYF. Together with reference TRBV11-1 and TRBJ2-7, the CDR3 gives the full variable domain: EAEVAQSPRYKITEKSQAVAFWCDPISGHATLYWYRQILGQGPELLVQFQDESVVDDSQLPKDRFSAERLKGVDSTLKIQPAELGDSAMYLCATEDRSSYEQYFGPGTRLTVT.

The J gene is TRBJ1-5, the V gene TRBV9; D perhaps matches TRBD1 (5 bases). The V and J ends lost 3 bases and 4 bases respectively, with 14 bases between them. Per the germline V gene, CDR1 is SGDLS and CDR2 is YYNGEE. The CDR3 is made up of 15 amino acids. CDR3 residues: CASSATGFLNQPQHF. The CDR3 coding sequence is TGTGCCAGCAGCGCCACAGGTTTCCTTAATCAGCCCCAGCATTTT.

The chain joins TRBV2 to TRBJ1-2, with D possibly TRBD1 on 6 matching bases. Germline V gene data show CDR1 as SNHLY and CDR2 as FYNNEI. The germline V and J ends were trimmed by 6 bases and 4 bases, with 12 bases remaining between them. The CDR3 runs to 13 residues. The CDR3 region has the DNA TGTGCCAGCAGCGCCGACAGGCTCTATGGCTACACCTTC. Residues: CASSADRLYGYTF.

The gene calls are TRBV6-5 and TRBJ1-5; 9 nucleotides line up with TRBD1. The trim removed 7 bases at V and 4 bases at J, leaving 8 bases unmatched. Germline V gives CDR1 MNHEY, CDR2 SVGAGI. The length of the CDR3 is 15 residues. CDR3 amino acids: CASIKGGTGNQPQHF. CDR3 DNA sequence: TGTGCCAGCATTAAGGGGGGGACAGGGAATCAGCCCCAGCATTTT.

The chain has TRBV28 and TRBJ1-2; 8 nucleotides agree with TRBD1. V lost 4 bases and J lost 8; bases outside the gene matches: 6. The CDR3 has 13 amino acids. Germline CDR1 reads MDHEN; CDR2 reads SYDVKM. The CDR3 protein is CASSSPTGGGYTF. CDR3 sequence (DNA): TGTGCCAGCAGTTCTCCCACAGGGGGGGGCTACACCTTC.

The chain joins TRBV12-3 or TRBV12-4 to TRBJ1-5, with unresolved D. The CDR3 is 12 residues long. The V gene lost 8 bases and the J gene lost 4 bases, with 9 bases spanning the gap. The CDR3 loop reads CASRVDNQPQHF. The DNA of the CDR3 is TGTGCCAGCCGGGTTGATAATCAGCCCCAGCATTTT.

V gene TRBV5-1 combines with J gene TRBJ2-7, with D hard to call. CDR1 and CDR2 from the germline V gene are SGHRS and YFSETQ. The CDR3 spans 11 residues. Trimming left V 5 bases short and J 5 bases short, with 8 bases between. The CDR3 nucleotides read TGCGCCAGCAGATGGGGTGACGAGCAGTACTTC. Its protein product is CASRWGDEQYF.

V usage is TRBV18 and J usage is TRBJ1-1; D not certain. CDR3 length equals 14 residues. V lost 2 bases and J 1 base, leaving 8 bases between the germline ends. Germline V lookup: CDR1 KGHSH, CDR2 LQKENI. Here the CDR3 DNA reads TGTGCCAGCTCACCAATTCAGGAGAACACTGAAGCTTTCTTT. Its protein product is CASSPIQENTEAFF.

This rearrangement joins TRBV9 to TRBJ1-2, with D possibly matching TRBD1 (6 bases). There are 14 residues in the CDR3. Germline-derived CDR1 and CDR2 are SGDLS and YYNGEE. Trimming cost V 4 bases and J 8 bases, with 18 bases left between them. The CDR3 coding sequence is TGTGCCAGCAGCACGAGCGCAGGGGTCGGCGGCTACACCTTC. This codes for CASSTSAGVGGYTF.

The chain recombines TRBV21-1 with TRBJ1-3. TRBV21-1 is an annotated pseudogene. The CDR3 length is 17 residues. CDR3 protein: CASSTRDGPHSGNTIYF. In DNA, the CDR3 is TGTGCCAGCAGCACCCGGGACGGCCCTCACTCTGGAAACACCATATATTTT.

The genes are TRBV7-8 and TRBJ2-1; D may be TRBD2 (5 bases). V was trimmed by 4 bases and J by 0 bases, leaving 13 bases between them. CDR1 and CDR2 (germline): SGHVS, FQNEAQ. CDR3 size: 16 residues. In nucleotides, the CDR3 is TGTGCCAGCAGCTCCTTTCGGGGAAGCTCCTACAATGAGCAGTTCTTC. It specifies CASSSFRGSSYNEQFF.

V and J are TRBV6-5 and TRBJ2-7; D unresolved. This CDR3 is 12 amino acids long. Germline CDR1 reads MNHEY; CDR2 reads SVGAGI. Trimming stripped 6 bases from V and 3 bases from J, with 9 bases between. This chain's CDR3 is CASSPLNYEQYF. The CDR3 nucleotides read TGTGCCAGCAGCCCCCTCAACTACGAGCAGTACTTC.

This chain uses TRBV18 with TRBJ1-6; D may be TRBD1 (6 bases). Germline CDR1 is KGHSH and CDR2 is LQKENI. The CDR3 contains 18 residues. V gave up 2 bases and J gave up 0 bases, with 14 bases separating them. The CDR3 here is CASSPIGRGPSYNSPLHF. In DNA, the CDR3 is TGTGCCAGCTCACCAATCGGCAGGGGCCCCTCCTATAATTCACCCCTCCACTTT.

The gene calls are TRBV19 and TRBJ2-1; D is uncertain. CDR3 size: 12 residues. Germline values: CDR1 LNHDA, CDR2 SQIVND (reference sequence). The V end was cut by 5 bases, the J end by 6 bases, with 8 bases between. The CDR3 loop is CASSSSPNEQFF. In nucleotides, the CDR3 is TGTGCCAGTAGTTCTTCCCCCAATGAGCAGTTCTTC.

V and J are TRBV5-1 and TRBJ2-7, with D possibly matching TRBD1 (6 bases). The CDR3 covers 14 residues. The germline V gene encodes CDR1 SGHRS and CDR2 YFSETQ. The ends were cut back, 5 bases at V and 2 bases at J, with 14 bases in the middle. This chain's CDR3 is CASRLQGATYEQYF. CDR3 DNA sequence: TGCGCCAGCAGACTACAGGGTGCGACCTACGAGCAGTACTTC.

The CDR3 bases are TGCGCCAGCAGCCAAGAGGGGCGGGGAAGGTTTAATTCACCCCTCCACTTT. It translates to CASSQEGRGRFNSPLHF. This chain links TRBV4-3 with TRBJ1-6; a weak D match, TRBD1 (5 bases). Deletions cut 0 bases from V and 6 bases from J, with 15 bases between. The CDR3 has 17 amino acids. From germline, CDR1 is LGHNA and CDR2 YSLEER.

The V call is TRBV6-5, the J call TRBJ2-3; TRBD2 matches at 12 bases. Trimming cost V 11 bases and J 1 base; bases outside gene matches: 7. The CDR3 spans 15 residues. Per germline, CDR1 MNHEY and CDR2 SVGAGI. CDR3: CAGRTSGKRTDTQYF. CDR3 bases: TGTGCCGGGCGGACTAGCGGGAAACGCACAGATACGCAGTATTTT.

This CDR3 is CSVGGTEAFF. CDR3 sequence (DNA): TGCAGTGTCGGAGGGACTGAAGCTTTCTTT. V is TRBV20-1 and J is TRBJ1-1; D gene unclear. The CDR3 covers 10 residues. Per the germline V gene, CDR1 is DFQATT and CDR2 is SNEGSKA (reference sequence). Trimming left V 7 bases short and J 5 bases short, with 8 bases between.

The chain recombines TRBV9 with TRBJ2-5, with TRBD2 matching 11 bases. Germline V gene data show CDR1 as SGDLS and CDR2 as YYNGEE. With V trimmed by 0 bases and J by 4 bases, 5 bases remained unmatched. This CDR3 contains 16 residues. CDR3 DNA sequence: TGTGCCAGCAGCGTAGAGGGGCTAGCGGGGGGAGAGACCCAGTACTTC. Its protein product is CASSVEGLAGGETQYF.

V gene TRBV5-6 combines with J gene TRBJ1-2; the D is unclear. The V gene's germline CDR1 is SGHDT and CDR2 YYEEEE. The CDR3 runs to 13 residues. Trimming shortened V by 3 bases and J by 5 bases, and 11 bases separated the two germline ends. The CDR3: CASSWTGSYGYTF. The DNA of the CDR3 is TGTGCCAGCAGCTGGACCGGGAGTTATGGCTACACCTTC.

This sequence joins TRBV7-2 and TRBJ2-2, with D hard to call. V dropped 6 bases and J dropped 5 bases, with 10 bases sitting between them. CDR3 size: 13 residues. Germline V gene data show CDR1 as SGHTA and CDR2 as FQGNSA. CDR3 sequence reads: CASRSTWTGELFF. The CDR3 bases are TGTGCCAGCAGATCCACTTGGACCGGGGAGCTGTTTTTT.

In regard to this clone: The identical CDR3 is also encoded by other nucleotide sequences in the sample. The chain recombines TRBV12-3 or TRBV12-4 with TRBJ1-2; D not certain. This CDR3 comprises 11 residues. The V and J ends lost 3 bases and 5 bases respectively, with 4 bases between them. This chain's CDR3 is CASSFGYGYTF. CDR3 nucleotides: TGTGCCAGCAGTTTTGGGTATGGCTACACCTTC.

About this clone: An end of the junction differs from the germline gene, which may be a read error. Within the sample, other DNA sequences also encode this same CDR3. J is TRBJ2-5 and V is TRBV28; TRBD2 aligns across 11 bases. CDR1 is MDHEN and CDR2 is SYDVKM in the germline V gene. The CDR3 has 16 residues. The CDR3 protein is CASSLRLAGGQETQYF. The CDR3 DNA reads as TGTGCCAGTAGTTTACGGCTAGCGGGGGGCCAAGAGACCCAGTACTTC.

The chain combines TRBV12-3 or TRBV12-4 with TRBJ2-1; D is uncertain. V lost 8 bases and J 7 bases, leaving 6 bases between the germline ends. The CDR3 extends over 10 amino acids. The CDR3 here is CASGWNEQFF. CDR3 DNA: TGTGCCAGCGGGTGGAATGAGCAGTTCTTC.

V usage is TRBV28 and J usage is TRBJ2-3; TRBD1 matches at 8 bases. There are 16 residues in the CDR3. Germline CDR1 and CDR2: MDHEN and SYDVKM. The J segment lost 4 bases and the V segment lost 3 bases, leaving 9 bases of the junction unmatched. The CDR3, as DNA: TGTGCCAGCAGTTTCCCCGGACAGGGCTTCGCAGATACGCAGTATTTT. Its translation: CASSFPGQGFADTQYF.

The chain couples TRBV13 to TRBJ1-3; 7 bases are a match to TRBD1. V trimming: 3 bases; J trimming: 3 bases; junction bases outside the gene matches: 5. Germline V gene lookup returns CDR1 PRHDT and CDR2 FYEKMQ (reference sequence). The CDR3 loop spans 15 amino acids. For the CDR3, the DNA is TGTGCCAGCAGCTTCAACAGGGGTCGTGGAAACACCATATATTTT. Its translation is CASSFNRGRGNTIYF.